The 16 T cell receptor beta chains below all came from one sample that was sequenced in a study of shared clonotypes between healthy human individuals. Libraries were prepared by immunoSEQ multiplex PCR; TCRdb keeps only in-frame clonotypes and omits some of them. The sample has roughly 2.5 million clones; roughly 92% are singletons. The material sequenced was naive CD4+ T cells sorted from blood. The subset was: CD45RA+ positively selected. The receptors stem from a man in his late teens or twenties in good health.

The rearrangement uses TRBV5-1 and TRBJ2-7, with TRBD2 matching over 7 bases. Germline V lookup: CDR1 SGHRS, CDR2 YFSETQ. The ends lost 7 bases at V and 2 bases at J; junction bases unmatched: 9. CDR3 size: 14 residues. This CDR3 reads CASQNPGTTYEQYF. The CDR3 nucleotides are TGCGCCAGCCAGAACCCCGGGACTACCTACGAGCAGTACTTC.

The gene calls are TRBV30 and TRBJ2-7; unclear D gene. The CDR3 has 16 residues. The ends were cut back, 0 bases at V and 0 bases at J, with 15 bases in the middle. In germline, CDR1 is GTSNPN, CDR2 SVGIG (reference sequence). CDR3 DNA sequence: TGTGCCTGGAGTGTACGCGGCCTACCTAGCTCCTACGAGCAGTACTTC. It codes for CAWSVRGLPSSYEQYF.

The rearrangement joins TRBV6-6 to TRBJ2-1; 9 nucleotides align to TRBD2. CDR1 and CDR2 (germline): MNHNY, SVGAGI (reference sequence). CDR3 length: 13 amino acids. Trimming removed 6 bases from V and 9 bases from J; junction bases left unmatched: 6. The CDR3 coding sequence is TGTGCCAGCAGGAGGACTAGCGTCGGTGAGCAGTTCTTC. Its translation is CASRRTSVGEQFF.

The chain carries TRBV18 and TRBJ2-3; possible D gene TRBD2, 6 bases. The CDR3 covers 16 residues. Trimming removed 1 base at V and 2 bases at J, with 13 bases between. Germline values: CDR1 KGHSH, CDR2 LQKENI. The CDR3 here is CASSPRASVITDTQYF. Written as DNA, the CDR3 is TGTGCCAGCTCACCACGGGCTAGCGTCATCACAGATACGCAGTATTTT.

The chain uses TRBV11-2 and TRBJ2-7, with D perhaps matching TRBD1 (6 bases). Trimming pared 4 bases from V and 2 bases from J, leaving 15 bases between. CDR1 and CDR2 from the germline V gene are SGHAT and FQNNGV. This CDR3 is 15 amino acids long. CDR3 in amino acids: CASSSADSFPYEQYF. Written as DNA, the CDR3 is TGTGCCAGCAGCTCTGCGGACAGTTTCCCCTACGAGCAGTACTTC.

CDR3: CATTSGTSGGEQFF. DNA of the CDR3: TGTGCCACTACTTCCGGGACTAGCGGGGGGGAGCAGTTCTTC. This chain links TRBV6-1 with TRBJ2-1; TRBD2 matches at 15 bases. The trim removed 10 bases at V and 10 bases at J, leaving 8 bases unmatched. Looked up from germline, CDR1 is MNHNS and CDR2 is SASEGT. The CDR3 loop spans 14 amino acids.

The V and J genes are TRBV7-3 and TRBJ1-6; no clear D gene. V was shortened by 0 bases and J by 9 bases, with 9 bases between the two germline ends. The CDR3 spans 14 residues. Germline V gene lookup returns CDR1 SGHTA and CDR2 FQGTGA. The chain's CDR3 is CASSLTYSGSPLHF. The CDR3 nucleotides read TGTGCCAGCAGCTTAACGTATAGTGGTTCACCCCTCCACTTT.

The chain couples TRBV6-6 to TRBJ2-5, with 9 nucleotides matching TRBD1. The CDR3 runs 15 residues. Germline V gene data show CDR1 as MNHNY and CDR2 as SVGAGI (reference sequence). J lost 4 bases, V lost 5 bases, and 8 bases had no gene match. The CDR3 DNA is TGTGCCAGCAGTCCTGAACAGGGGGCGGGAGAGACCCAGTACTTC. Amino acid sequence: CASSPEQGAGETQYF.

The table lists this clone with a count of one. J is TRBJ2-5 and V is TRBV10-3; 7 bases agree with TRBD2. The CDR3 sequence is 13 residues long. After removal of 0 bases from V and 8 bases from J, the junction contained 3 bases not matched to a gene. Germline CDR1 and CDR2: ENHRY and SYGVKD. The CDR3 reads CAISESGGFTQYF. CDR3 DNA: TGTGCCATCAGTGAGTCCGGGGGGTTTACCCAGTACTTC.

The rearrangement uses TRBV19 and TRBJ1-4, with D unresolved. In germline, CDR1 is LNHDA, CDR2 SQIVND (reference sequence). Trimming took off 0 bases at V and 5 bases at J, with 7 bases between the two ends. The CDR3 extends over 14 amino acids. The CDR3 nucleotides read TGTGCCAGTAGTATAGATGGGCAGAATGAAAAACTGTTTTTT. It specifies CASSIDGQNEKLFF.

The rearrangement joins TRBV18 to TRBJ2-7; 12 nucleotides line up with TRBD2. The CDR3 is made up of 14 amino acids. V was pared by 7 bases and J by 6 bases, with 7 bases of the junction left unmatched. Germline V gene data show CDR1 as KGHSH and CDR2 as LQKENI. The CDR3 DNA is TGTGCCAGCTTTAGACTAGCGGGAGCAGGCGAGCAGTACTTC. Residues: CASFRLAGAGEQYF.

The chain combines TRBV7-8 with TRBJ2-3, with D uncertain. Germline V lookup: CDR1 SGHVS, CDR2 FQNEAQ. Trimming took off 6 bases at V and 3 bases at J, with 4 bases between the two ends. This CDR3 has 11 amino acids. The CDR3 nucleotides read TGTGCCAGCAGTCAGACAGATACGCAGTATTTT. It translates to CASSQTDTQYF.

The chain joins TRBV5-6 to TRBJ2-4; tentatively, D is TRBD2 (5 bases). The CDR3 has 16 amino acids. V was cut by 4 bases and J by 3 bases, with 17 bases left in between. Germline V gene sequence: CDR1 SGHDT, CDR2 YYEEEE. The CDR3 DNA reads as TGTGCCAGCAGCCCTTCGGGGTTATCGGTCAAAAACATTCAGTACTTC. Protein sequence: CASSPSGLSVKNIQYF.

The rearrangement uses TRBV6-5 and TRBJ2-4; 8 bases align to TRBD2. Per germline, CDR1 MNHEY and CDR2 SVGAGI. Trimming took 0 bases from V and 4 from J; bases not matched to a gene: 2. This CDR3 spans 15 amino acids. The CDR3 bases are TGTGCCAGCAGTTACTCGAGCGGGGGAAAAAACATTCAGTACTTC. Translated: CASSYSSGGKNIQYF.

The chain joins TRBV30 to TRBJ2-1; 9 nucleotides line up with TRBD2. V lost 3 bases and J lost 2; bases outside the gene matches: 5. The CDR3 covers 15 residues. CDR1 and CDR2 from the germline V gene are GTSNPN and SVGIG (reference sequence). CDR3 sequence (DNA): TGTGCCTGGAGCCGCGGGAGGGCCGCCTACAATGAGCAGTTCTTC. Amino acids: CAWSRGRAAYNEQFF.

This sequence joins TRBV6-5 and TRBJ2-2; 11 nucleotides match TRBD2. Trimming at V came to 2 bases and at J to 5 bases, leaving 4 bases not matched to a gene. The CDR3 is made up of 16 amino acids. Looked up from germline, CDR1 is MNHEY and CDR2 is SVGAGI. The CDR3 protein is CASSYGWTSGTGELFF. As DNA, the CDR3 is TGTGCCAGCAGTTACGGCTGGACTAGCGGGACCGGGGAGCTGTTTTTT.